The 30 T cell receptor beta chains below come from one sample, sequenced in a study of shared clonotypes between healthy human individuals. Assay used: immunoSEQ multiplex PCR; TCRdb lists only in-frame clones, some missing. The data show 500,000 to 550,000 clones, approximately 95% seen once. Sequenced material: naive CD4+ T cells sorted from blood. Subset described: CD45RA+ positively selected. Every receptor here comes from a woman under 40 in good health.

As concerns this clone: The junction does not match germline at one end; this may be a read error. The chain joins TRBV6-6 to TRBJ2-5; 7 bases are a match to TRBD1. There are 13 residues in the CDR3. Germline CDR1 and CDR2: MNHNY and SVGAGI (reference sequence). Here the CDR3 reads CASSLQPSGTVDF. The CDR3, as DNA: TGTGCCAGCAGTCTCCAGCCCTCCGGGACAGTTGACTTC.

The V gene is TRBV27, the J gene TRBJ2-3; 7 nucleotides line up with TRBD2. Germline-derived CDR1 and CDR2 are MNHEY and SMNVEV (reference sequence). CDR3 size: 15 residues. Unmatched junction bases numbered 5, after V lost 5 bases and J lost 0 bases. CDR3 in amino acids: CASSPWEGSTDTQYF. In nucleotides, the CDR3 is TGTGCCAGCAGTCCCTGGGAGGGAAGCACAGATACGCAGTATTTT.

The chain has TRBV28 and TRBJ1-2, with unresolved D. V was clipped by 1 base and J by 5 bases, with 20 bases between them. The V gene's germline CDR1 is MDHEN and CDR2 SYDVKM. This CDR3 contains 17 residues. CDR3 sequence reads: CASSLSFRQPPRYGYTF. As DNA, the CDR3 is TGTGCCAGCAGTTTATCTTTTAGGCAGCCTCCTAGGTATGGCTACACCTTC.

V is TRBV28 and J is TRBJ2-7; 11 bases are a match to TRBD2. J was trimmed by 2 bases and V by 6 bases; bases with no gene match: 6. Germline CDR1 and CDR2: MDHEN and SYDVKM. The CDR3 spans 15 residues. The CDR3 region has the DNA TGTGCCAGCAGGGGAGGGACTAGCGGAGCCTACGAGCAGTACTTC. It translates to CASRGGTSGAYEQYF.

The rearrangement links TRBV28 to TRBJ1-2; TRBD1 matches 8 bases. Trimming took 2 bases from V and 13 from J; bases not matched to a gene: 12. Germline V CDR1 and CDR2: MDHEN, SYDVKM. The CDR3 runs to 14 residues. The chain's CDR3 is CASSLPTLQGASTF. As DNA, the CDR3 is TGTGCCAGCAGTTTACCGACCCTTCAGGGGGCGAGCACCTTC.

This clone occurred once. Here the CDR3 reads CASSPQTGGSNTEAFF. The CDR3 DNA reads as TGCGCCAGCAGCCCTCAGACAGGGGGCTCGAACACTGAAGCTTTCTTT. This chain joins TRBV5-1 and TRBJ1-1; 10 bases match TRBD1. The CDR3 is 16 residues long. Germline CDR1 reads SGHRS; CDR2 reads YFSETQ. V lost 4 bases to trimming and J lost 1 base; unmatched junction nucleotides: 7.

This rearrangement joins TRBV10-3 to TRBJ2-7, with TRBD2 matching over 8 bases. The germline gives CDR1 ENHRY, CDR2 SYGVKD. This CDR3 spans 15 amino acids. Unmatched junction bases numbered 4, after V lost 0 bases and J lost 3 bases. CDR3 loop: CAISESIGTSYEQYF. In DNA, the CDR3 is TGTGCCATCAGTGAGTCGATAGGGACTAGCTACGAGCAGTACTTC.

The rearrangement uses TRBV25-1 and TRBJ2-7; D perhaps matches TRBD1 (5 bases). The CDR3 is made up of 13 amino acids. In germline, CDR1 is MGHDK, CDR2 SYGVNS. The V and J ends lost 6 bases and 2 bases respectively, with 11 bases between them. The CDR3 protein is CASRETDTYEQYF. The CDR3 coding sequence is TGTGCCAGCAGGGAGACGGACACCTACGAGCAGTACTTC.

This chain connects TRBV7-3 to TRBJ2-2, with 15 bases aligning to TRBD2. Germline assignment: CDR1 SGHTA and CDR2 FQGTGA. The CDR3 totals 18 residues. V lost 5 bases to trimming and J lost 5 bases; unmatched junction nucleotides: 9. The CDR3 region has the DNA TGTGCCAGCAGCCCCTGGACTAGCGGGAGGGCCTTGACCGGGGAGCTGTTTTTT. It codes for CASSPWTSGRALTGELFF.

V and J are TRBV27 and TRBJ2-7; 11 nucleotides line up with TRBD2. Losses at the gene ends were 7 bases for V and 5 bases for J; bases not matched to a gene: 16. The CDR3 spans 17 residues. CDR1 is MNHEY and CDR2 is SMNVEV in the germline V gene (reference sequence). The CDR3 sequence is CASKDVLASGRFDEQYF. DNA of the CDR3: TGTGCCAGCAAGGACGTTTTGGCTAGCGGGAGGTTCGACGAGCAGTACTTC.

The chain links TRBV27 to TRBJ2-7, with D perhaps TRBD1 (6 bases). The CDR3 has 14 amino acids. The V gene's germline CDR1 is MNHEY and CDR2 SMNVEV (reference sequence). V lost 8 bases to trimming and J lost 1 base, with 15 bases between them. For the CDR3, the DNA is TGTGCCAGCGCCACCGGGACAAAATCCTACGAGCAGTACTTC. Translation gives CASATGTKSYEQYF.

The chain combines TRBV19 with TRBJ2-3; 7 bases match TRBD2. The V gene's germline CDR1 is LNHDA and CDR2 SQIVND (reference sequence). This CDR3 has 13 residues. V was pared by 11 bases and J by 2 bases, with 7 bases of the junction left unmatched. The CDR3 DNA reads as TGTGCCGGGTCTAGCGGAGACACAGATACGCAGTATTTT. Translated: CAGSSGDTDTQYF.

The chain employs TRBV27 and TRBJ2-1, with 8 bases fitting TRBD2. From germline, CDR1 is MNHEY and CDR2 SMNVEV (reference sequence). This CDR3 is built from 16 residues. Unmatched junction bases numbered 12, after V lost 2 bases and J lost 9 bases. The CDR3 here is CASSLDRTSMGIEQFF. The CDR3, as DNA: TGTGCCAGCAGTTTAGATCGGACTAGCATGGGGATTGAGCAGTTCTTC.

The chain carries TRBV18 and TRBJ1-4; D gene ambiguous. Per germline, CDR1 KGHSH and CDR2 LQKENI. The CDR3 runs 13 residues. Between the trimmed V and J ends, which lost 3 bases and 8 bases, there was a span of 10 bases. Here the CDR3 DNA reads TGTGCCAGCTCACCTTATGAGTCAGAAAAACTGTTTTTT. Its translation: CASSPYESEKLFF. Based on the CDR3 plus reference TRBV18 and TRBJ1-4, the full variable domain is NAGVMQNPRHLVRRRGQEARLRCSPMKGHSHVYWYRQLPEEGLKFMVYLQKENIIDESGMPKERFSAEFPKEGPSILRIQQVVRGDSAAYFCASSPYESEKLFFGSGTQLSVL.

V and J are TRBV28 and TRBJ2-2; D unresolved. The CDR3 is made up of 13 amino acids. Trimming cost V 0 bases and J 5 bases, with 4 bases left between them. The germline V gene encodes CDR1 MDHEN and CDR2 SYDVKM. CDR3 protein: CASSLWGTGELFF. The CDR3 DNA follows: TGTGCCAGCAGTTTATGGGGGACCGGGGAGCTGTTTTTT.

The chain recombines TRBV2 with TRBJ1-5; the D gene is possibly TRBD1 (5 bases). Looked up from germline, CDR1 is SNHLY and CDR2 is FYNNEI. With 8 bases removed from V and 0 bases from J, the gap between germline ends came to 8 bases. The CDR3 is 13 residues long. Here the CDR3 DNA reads TGTGCCAGCTGGGGGGTTAGCAATCAGCCCCAGCATTTT. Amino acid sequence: CASWGVSNQPQHF.

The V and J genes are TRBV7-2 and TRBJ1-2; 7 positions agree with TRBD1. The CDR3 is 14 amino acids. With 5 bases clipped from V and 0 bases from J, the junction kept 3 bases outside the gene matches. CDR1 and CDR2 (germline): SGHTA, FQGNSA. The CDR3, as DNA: TGTGCCAGCAGCACCAGGGGGACTAACTATGGCTACACCTTC. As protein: CASSTRGTNYGYTF.

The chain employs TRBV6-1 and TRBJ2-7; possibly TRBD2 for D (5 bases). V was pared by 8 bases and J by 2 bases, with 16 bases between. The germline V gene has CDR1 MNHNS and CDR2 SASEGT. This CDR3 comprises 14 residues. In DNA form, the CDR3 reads TGTGCCAGCCTAGCACTGACTAACACCTACGAGCAGTACTTC. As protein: CASLALTNTYEQYF.

CDR3 sequence reads: CAIRPTGPGRYNEQFF. CDR3 nucleotides: TGTGCCATCAGGCCCACGGGGCCAGGGAGATACAATGAGCAGTTCTTC. The chain links TRBV10-3 to TRBJ2-1; D is perhaps TRBD1 or TRBD2 (5 bases each). CDR1 and CDR2 (germline): ENHRY, SYGVKD. Trimming took off 6 bases at V and 4 bases at J, with 19 bases between the two ends. The CDR3 spans 16 residues.

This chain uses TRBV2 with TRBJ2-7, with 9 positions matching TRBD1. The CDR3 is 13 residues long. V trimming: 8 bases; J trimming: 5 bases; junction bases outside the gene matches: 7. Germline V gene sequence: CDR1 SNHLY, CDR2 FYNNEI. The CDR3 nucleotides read TGTGCCAGCGGGGGACAGGGTAGGAACGAGCAGTACTTC. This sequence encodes CASGGQGRNEQYF.

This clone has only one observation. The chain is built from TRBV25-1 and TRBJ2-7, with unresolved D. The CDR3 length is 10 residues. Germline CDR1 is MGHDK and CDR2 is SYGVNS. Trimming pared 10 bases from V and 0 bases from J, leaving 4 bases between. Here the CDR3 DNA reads TGTGCCACAGACTCCTACGAGCAGTACTTC. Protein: CATDSYEQYF.

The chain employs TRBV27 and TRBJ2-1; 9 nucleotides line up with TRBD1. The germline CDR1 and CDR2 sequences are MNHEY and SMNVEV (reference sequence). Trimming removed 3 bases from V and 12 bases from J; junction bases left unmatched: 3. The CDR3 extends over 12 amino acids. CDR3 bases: TGTGCCAGCAGTTTGTTGGGACAGGGGCAGTTCTTC. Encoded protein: CASSLLGQGQFF.

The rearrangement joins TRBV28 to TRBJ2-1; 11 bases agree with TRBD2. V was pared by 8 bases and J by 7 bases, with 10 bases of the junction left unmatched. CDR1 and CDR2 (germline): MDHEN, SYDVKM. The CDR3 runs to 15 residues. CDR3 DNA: TGTGCCAGCGACTCGACTAGCGGGATAGGAAATGAGCAGTTCTTC. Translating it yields CASDSTSGIGNEQFF. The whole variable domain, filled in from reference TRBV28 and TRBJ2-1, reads DVKVTQSSRYLVKRTGEKVFLECVQDMDHENMFWYRQDPGLGLRLIYFSYDVKMKEKGDIPEGYSVSREKKERFSLILESASTNQTSMYLCASDSTSGIGNEQFFGPGTRLTVL.

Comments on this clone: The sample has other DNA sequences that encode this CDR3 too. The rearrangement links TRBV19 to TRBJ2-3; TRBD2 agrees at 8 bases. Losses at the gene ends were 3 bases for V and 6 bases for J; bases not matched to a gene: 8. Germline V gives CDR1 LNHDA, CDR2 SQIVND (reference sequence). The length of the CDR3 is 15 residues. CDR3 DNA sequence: TGTGCCAGTAGTATTCTGGCGGGAGGTACCGATACGCAGTATTTT. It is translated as CASSILAGGTDTQYF.

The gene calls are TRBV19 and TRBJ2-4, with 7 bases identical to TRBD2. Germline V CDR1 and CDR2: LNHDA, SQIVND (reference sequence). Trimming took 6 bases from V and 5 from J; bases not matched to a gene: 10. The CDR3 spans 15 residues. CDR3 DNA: TGTGCCAGTAGAGGCGGGACTACGGGCGAAAACATTCAGTACTTC. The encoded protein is CASRGGTTGENIQYF.

DNA of the CDR3: TGTGCCAGCAGTGAACAGGGGGCGCGAATGCTCGAGCATTTT. This encodes CASSEQGARMLEHF. The V call is TRBV6-4, the J call TRBJ1-5, with TRBD1 matching over 9 bases. The CDR3 has 14 residues. Trimming at V came to 3 bases and at J to 14 bases, leaving 11 bases not matched to a gene. In germline, CDR1 is MRHNA, CDR2 SNTAGT.

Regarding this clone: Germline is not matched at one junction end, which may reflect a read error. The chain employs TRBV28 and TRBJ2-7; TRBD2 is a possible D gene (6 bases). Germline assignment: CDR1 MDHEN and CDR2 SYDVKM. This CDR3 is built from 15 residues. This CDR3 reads CVSSSTLGTPYEQYF. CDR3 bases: TGTGTCAGCAGTTCAACACTTGGGACTCCCTACGAGCAGTACTTC.

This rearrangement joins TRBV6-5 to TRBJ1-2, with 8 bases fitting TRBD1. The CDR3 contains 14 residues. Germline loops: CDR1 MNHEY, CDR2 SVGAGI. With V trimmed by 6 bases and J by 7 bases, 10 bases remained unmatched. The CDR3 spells CASREDRALFGYTF. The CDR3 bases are TGTGCCAGCAGGGAGGACAGGGCCCTTTTTGGCTACACCTTC.

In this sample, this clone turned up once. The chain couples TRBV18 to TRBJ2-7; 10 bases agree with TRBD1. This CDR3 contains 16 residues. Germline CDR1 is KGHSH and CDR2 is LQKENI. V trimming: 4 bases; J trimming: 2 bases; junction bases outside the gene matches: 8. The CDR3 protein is CASSLATGGSAYEQYF. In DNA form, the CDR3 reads TGTGCCAGCTCACTCGCGACAGGGGGCAGTGCCTACGAGCAGTACTTC.

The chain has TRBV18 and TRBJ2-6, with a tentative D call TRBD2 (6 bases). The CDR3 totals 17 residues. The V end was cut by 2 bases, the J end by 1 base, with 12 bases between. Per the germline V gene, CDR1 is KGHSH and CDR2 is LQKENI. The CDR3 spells CASSPRDFGSGANVLTF. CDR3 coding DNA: TGTGCCAGCTCACCAAGGGACTTTGGATCTGGGGCCAACGTCCTGACTTTC.